This TCR beta chain comes out of a study of blood T cell repertoires in COVID-19. Study-level information: Donors in the United States, Italy and Spain gave samples during acute or convalescent COVID-19. PBMCs, B-cell-depleted T cells, or T cells were the source of the cDNA or gDNA that made up the material.

Original analysis: Counts of nucleated cells, estimated from reference gene primer amplification, were obtained. TCRdb keeps only in-frame clones here, not all; method: immunoSEQ multiplex PCR. The DNA was the basis for D and trimming; V, J and clone size are from that table. The data contain about 310,000 clones, around 87% of them singletons. Trimming removed 7 bases from V and 4 bases from J; junction bases left unmatched: 10. The CDR3 is 15 amino acids. Germline CDR1 and CDR2: MDHEN and SYDVKM. Sequencing was carried out using peripheral blood. The origin of this receptor is a man younger than 35 with active or convalescent COVID-19. V gene TRBV28 combines with J gene TRBJ2-5; TRBD2 agrees at 9 bases. DNA of the CDR3: TGTGCCAGCAATATTATCAGCGGGGGGAGAGAGACCCAGTACTTC. The encoded protein is CASNIISGGRETQYF.